A single T cell receptor beta chain is shown here with its context. Clones were sequenced by immunoSEQ multiplex PCR, and TCRdb holds only the in-frame ones, with some missing. The sample has about 59,000 clones, 91% seen once; the top ten hold 0.85% to 0.9%. These data come from a study of T cell changes during pregnancy in multiple sclerosis. Germline CDR1 reads LNHNV; CDR2 reads YYDKDF (reference sequence). Trimming removed 1 base from V and 0 bases from J; junction bases left unmatched: 12. This CDR3 is built from 19 residues. The TCR comes from a female donor with multiple sclerosis, enrolled in a pregnancy study. The sample consisted of peripheral blood, taken before pregnancy. V is TRBV15 and J is TRBJ2-3, with 8 bases identical to TRBD2. The CDR3 sequence: CATSRGWGGGTPSTDTQYF. The CDR3 coding sequence is TGTGCCACCAGCAGAGGGTGGGGCGGGGGGACTCCTAGCACAGATACGCAGTATTTT.